One and the same sample provided the 28 T cell receptor beta chains below, sequenced in a study of regulatory T cells in long-lasting Graves disease. iRepertoire HTBI primers and Arm-PCR of CDR3 regions built TCR beta libraries. A single record per CDR3 protein comes from TCRdb applying MiXCR to the multiplex PCR reads. The table lists 600,000 to 800,000 distinct CDR3 sequences, about 30% of them singletons. Stated time point: persistent/refractory GD, antithyroid drugs over 5 years with positive TRAb. The TCR library was made from RNA extracted from PBMCs. Material: peripheral blood mononuclear cells (PBMCs), obtained when the disease was refractory, from a patient treated with antithyroid drugs. The receptors originated from a female donor with Graves disease.

The J gene is TRBJ1-1, the V gene TRBV7-3; D remains unclear. Trimming cost V 3 bases and J 5 bases, with 10 bases left between them. Germline V gives CDR1 SGHTA, CDR2 FQGTGA. The CDR3 spans 13 residues. The CDR3 is CASSLGSWTEAFF. The CDR3 DNA sequence: TGTGCCAGCAGCTTGGGCAGCTGGACTGAAGCTTTCTTT.

The chain links TRBV6-1 to TRBJ1-1; TRBD1 matches 10 bases. With V trimmed by 7 bases and J by 4 bases, 9 bases remained unmatched. CDR3 length equals 15 residues. Germline V lookup: CDR1 MNHNS, CDR2 SASEGT. As DNA, the CDR3 is TGTGCCAGCACTCCAATCCGGGACAGGGGCACTGAAGCTTTCTTT. Residues: CASTPIRDRGTEAFF.

This clonotype occurred a few times. The rearrangement links TRBV18 to TRBJ1-1; D call uncertain. The CDR3 totals 13 residues. CDR1 and CDR2 (germline): KGHSH, LQKENI. The V end lost 5 bases, the J end lost 6 bases, and 13 bases lay between the germline ends. CDR3 sequence reads: CASSNDGYAEAFF. For the CDR3, the DNA is TGTGCCAGCTCAAATGACGGCTACGCTGAAGCTTTCTTT. The full variable domain, rest sourced from reference TRBV18 and TRBJ1-1, is NAGVMQNPRHLVRRRGQEARLRCSPMKGHSHVYWYRQLPEEGLKFMVYLQKENIIDESGMPKERFSAEFPKEGPSILRIQQVVRGDSAAYFCASSNDGYAEAFFGQGTRLTVV.

This chain links TRBV28 with TRBJ2-6, with D perhaps matching TRBD1 (6 bases). The V end lost 8 bases, the J end lost 2 bases, and 13 bases lay between the germline ends. Per germline, CDR1 MDHEN and CDR2 SYDVKM. The CDR3 is 15 amino acids. The CDR3 protein is CASLSPGAGANVLTF. Written as DNA, the CDR3 is TGTGCCAGCCTTTCCCCAGGGGCTGGGGCCAACGTCCTGACTTTC. The complete variable domain, with remaining parts taken from reference TRBV28 and TRBJ2-6, reads DVKVTQSSRYLVKRTGEKVFLECVQDMDHENMFWYRQDPGLGLRLIYFSYDVKMKEKGDIPEGYSVSREKKERFSLILESASTNQTSMYLCASLSPGAGANVLTFGAGSRLTVL.

The V gene is TRBV20-1, the J gene TRBJ2-7, with D tentatively TRBD1 or TRBD2 (7 bases each). Germline V gene lookup returns CDR1 DFQATT and CDR2 SNEGSKA (reference sequence). This CDR3 has 18 residues. The V end lost 0 bases, the J end lost 0 bases, and 21 bases lay between the germline ends. CDR3 protein: CSARDPPGGGESSYEQYF. Written as DNA, the CDR3 is TGCAGTGCTAGAGACCCCCCAGGGGGGGGGGAAAGCTCCTACGAGCAGTACTTC.

The chain employs TRBV6-9 and TRBJ2-2, with D tentatively TRBD2 (5 bases). Trimming took off 4 bases at V and 4 bases at J, with 13 bases between the two ends. CDR1 MNHGY and CDR2 SVAAGI come from the germline V gene. This CDR3 is 15 amino acids long. The CDR3 is CASSFQAVLTGELFF. CDR3 coding DNA: TGTGCCAGCAGTTTTCAAGCGGTTCTCACCGGGGAGCTGTTTTTT.

This clonotype was detected only a few times. The rearrangement joins TRBV12-5 to TRBJ2-7, with 7 bases that match TRBD1. The CDR3 extends over 16 amino acids. With 5 bases clipped from V and 2 bases from J, the junction kept 12 bases outside the gene matches. Germline values: CDR1 LGHNT, CDR2 FRNRAP. The CDR3 spells CASGRPRDRSTYEQYF. The CDR3 bases are TGTGCTAGTGGTAGGCCCCGGGACAGATCTACCTACGAGCAGTACTTC.

Of note for this clonotype: Germline is not matched at one junction end, which may reflect a read error. This rearrangement joins TRBV7-9 to TRBJ2-7; tentatively, D is TRBD2 (6 bases). This CDR3 is built from 16 residues. Germline CDR1 reads SEHNR; CDR2 reads FQNEAQ (reference sequence). The CDR3: CASSPPDGTPPYEQYF. Written as DNA, the CDR3 is TGCGCCAGCAGCCCCCCCGACGGGACTCCCCCCTACGAGCAGTACTTC.

This clonotype was detected ten times or more. V usage is TRBV7-8 and J usage is TRBJ1-2; TRBD1 aligns across 9 bases. Germline-derived CDR1 and CDR2 are SGHVS and FQNEAQ. The CDR3 is made up of 14 amino acids. Trimming took 8 bases from V and 2 from J; bases not matched to a gene: 6. CDR3 sequence: CASLQGAVNYGYTF. The CDR3 region has the DNA TGTGCCAGCCTACAGGGGGCCGTGAACTATGGCTACACCTTC. Together with reference TRBV7-8 and TRBJ1-2, the CDR3 gives the full variable domain: GAGVSQSPRYKVAKRGQDVALRCDPISGHVSLFWYQQALGQGPEFLTYFQNEAQLDKSGLPSDRFFAERPEGSVSTLKIQRTQQEDSAVYLCASLQGAVNYGYTFGSGTRLTVV.

Remarks on this clonotype: Its ends do not fully match the called genes, so a read error is possible. The chain combines TRBV6-1 with TRBJ2-6; TRBD2 is a possible D gene (6 bases). The CDR3 length is 15 residues. Per germline, CDR1 MNHNS and CDR2 SASEGT. CDR3 loop: CASSAEGSGANILTF. Here the CDR3 DNA reads TGTGCCAGCAGTGCGGAGGGTTCTGGGGCCAACATCCTGACTTTC.

The chain recombines TRBV11-2 with TRBJ2-5; 7 bases fit TRBD1. Germline CDR1 is SGHAT and CDR2 is FQNNGV. The junction had 13 bases not matched to a gene; V was cut back by 5 bases and J by 4 bases. CDR3 length equals 16 residues. In nucleotides, the CDR3 is TGTGCCAGCAGCCCCCGGACAGGACCCTACAGAGAGACCCAGTACTTC. This gives the protein CASSPRTGPYRETQYF.

The CDR3 region is CASSYPEAGLYEQYF. In nucleotides, the CDR3 is TGTGCCAGCAGTTACCCGGAAGCGGGACTCTACGAGCAGTACTTC. The chain couples TRBV6-2 or TRBV6-3 to TRBJ2-7, with TRBD2 identical over 7 bases. V shed 2 bases, J shed 3 bases, and the junction held 7 bases outside the gene matches. The germline V gene encodes CDR1 MNHEY and CDR2 SVGEGT. The CDR3 totals 15 residues.

V gene TRBV5-1 combines with J gene TRBJ2-1; the match to TRBD2 covers 8 bases. CDR3 size: 15 residues. The J segment lost 5 bases and the V segment lost 1 base, leaving 5 bases of the junction unmatched. The germline CDR1 and CDR2 sequences are SGHRS and YFSETQ. The CDR3 sequence is CASSLWGTRDNEQFF. For the CDR3, the DNA is TGCGCCAGCAGCTTGTGGGGGACTAGGGACAATGAGCAGTTCTTC. The entire variable domain, with the rest obtained from reference TRBV5-1 and TRBJ2-1, is as follows: KAGVTQTPRYLIKTRGQQVTLSCSPISGHRSVSWYQQTPGQGLQFLFEYFSETQRNKGNFPGRFSGRQFSNSRSEMNVSTLELGDSALYLCASSLWGTRDNEQFFGPGTRLTVL.

V is TRBV14 and J is TRBJ1-5, with D possibly being TRBD1 (6 bases). The germline gives CDR1 SGHDN, CDR2 FVKESK. The CDR3 has 13 residues. Trimming took 4 bases from V and 9 from J, leaving 13 bases between them. CDR3 in DNA: TGTGCCAGCAGCCGCCAAACAGGGTCGCCCCAGCATTTT. It yields the protein CASSRQTGSPQHF.

The chain joins TRBV5-5 to TRBJ2-7; TRBD1 agrees at 7 bases. Germline values: CDR1 SGHKS, CDR2 YYEKEE (reference sequence). Trimming at V came to 6 bases and at J to 4 bases, leaving 10 bases not matched to a gene. The CDR3 has 14 residues. This CDR3 reads CASNRDSGRYEQYF. CDR3 coding DNA: TGTGCCAGCAACCGGGACAGCGGAAGGTACGAGCAGTACTTC.

This clonotype was observed a handful of times. Here the CDR3 reads CASSYSGRTGPYEQYF. CDR3 DNA: TGTGCCAGCAGTTACTCGGGCAGGACAGGTCCCTACGAGCAGTACTTC. V is TRBV6-5 and J is TRBJ2-7, with 7 bases aligning to TRBD1. J gave up 2 bases and V 0 bases, and 7 bases lay outside the gene matches. The CDR3 covers 16 residues. Germline V gene sequence: CDR1 MNHEY, CDR2 SVGAGI.

The chain links TRBV7-9 to TRBJ2-7, with TRBD2 as a possible D gene (5 bases). V lost 5 bases to trimming and J lost 4 bases, with 18 bases between them. Looked up from germline, CDR1 is SEHNR and CDR2 is FQNEAQ (reference sequence). The CDR3 totals 15 residues. CDR3 region: CASSPSQERIYEQYF. For the CDR3, the DNA is TGTGCCAGCAGCCCTTCGCAGGAGCGGATTTACGAGCAGTACTTC.

The chain links TRBV5-6 to TRBJ1-4; no firm D call. The V and J ends lost 0 bases and 10 bases respectively, with 10 bases between them. Germline CDR1 and CDR2: SGHDT and YYEEEE. The CDR3 totals 13 residues. The CDR3 DNA follows: TGTGCCAGCAGCTTGGGGGGTTCCGGAAAACTGTTTTTT. Protein sequence: CASSLGGSGKLFF.

This clonotype occurred many times. The rearrangement joins TRBV27 to TRBJ1-6; 11 nucleotides agree with TRBD1. The CDR3 contains 16 residues. With V trimmed by 8 bases and J by 5 bases, 8 bases remained unmatched. Germline V CDR1 and CDR2: MNHEY, SMNVEV (reference sequence). This CDR3 is CASFPGQGVNNSPLHF. The CDR3 DNA sequence: TGTGCCAGCTTTCCGGGACAGGGGGTGAATAATTCACCCCTCCACTTT.

The chain is built from TRBV28 and TRBJ2-1; D is ambiguous. Trimming pared 7 bases from V and 11 bases from J, leaving 12 bases between. The CDR3 sequence is 11 residues long. Germline V gene sequence: CDR1 MDHEN, CDR2 SYDVKM. CDR3 sequence reads: CASTLSGQQFF. The CDR3 DNA sequence: TGTGCCAGCACCCTCTCTGGTCAGCAGTTCTTC.

This clonotype was seen repeatedly, ten times or more. The chain has TRBV11-2 and TRBJ2-5, with a weak D call TRBD2 (6 bases). Germline assignment: CDR1 SGHAT and CDR2 FQNNGV. The CDR3 loop spans 13 amino acids. Trimming cost V 5 bases and J 5 bases, with 12 bases left between them. This CDR3 is CASSPGTLETQYF. CDR3 bases: TGTGCCAGCAGCCCCGGGACTCTGGAGACCCAGTACTTC.

The chain links TRBV19 to TRBJ1-5, with D perhaps matching TRBD1 (6 bases). The V gene lost 9 bases and the J gene lost 0 bases, with 12 bases spanning the gap. CDR1 is LNHDA, CDR2 SQIVND, per germline (reference sequence). The CDR3 runs to 14 residues. The CDR3 protein is CASSRGYSNQPQHF. The DNA for the CDR3 is TGTGCCAGCAGCAGGGGCTATAGCAATCAGCCCCAGCATTTT.

The V call is TRBV20-1, the J call TRBJ2-7; D not resolved. Germline CDR1 is DFQATT and CDR2 is SNEGSKA (reference sequence). CDR3 length equals 14 residues. The germline V and J ends were trimmed by 3 bases and 3 bases, with 15 bases remaining between them. The CDR3: CSASPPGRSYEQYF. The CDR3 DNA reads TGCAGTGCTAGCCCCCCTGGACGCAGCTACGAGCAGTACTTC.

This clonotype was recorded a few times. The chain is built from TRBV3-1 and TRBJ1-2; D is ambiguous. V shed 0 bases and J shed 6 bases, with 14 bases lying between them. CDR1 is LGHDT, CDR2 YNNKEL, per germline (reference sequence). There are 15 residues in the CDR3. The DNA of the CDR3 is TGTGCCAGCAGCCAAGATCGGGCGGCAGGAAATGGCTACACCTTC. This encodes CASSQDRAAGNGYTF.

The rearrangement uses TRBV30 and TRBJ1-2; D call uncertain. Trimming took off 4 bases at V and 4 bases at J, with 7 bases between the two ends. Germline loops: CDR1 GTSNPN, CDR2 SVGIG (reference sequence). The CDR3 sequence is 11 residues long. Here the CDR3 reads CAWTRGYGYTF. The DNA of the CDR3 is TGTGCCTGGACTCGGGGCTATGGCTACACCTTC.

On this clonotype: The CDR3 end shows no conserved phenylalanine or tryptophan, and so a read error is likely. The rearrangement joins TRBV11-2 to TRBJ1-2; weak D call: TRBD1 (6 bases). V was shortened by 1 base and J by 7 bases, with 13 bases between the two germline ends. Germline loops: CDR1 SGHAT, CDR2 FQNNGV. This CDR3 has 14 amino acids. The CDR3 DNA is TGTGCCAGCAGCTTAGTACAGGGCGTTAGTGGCTACACCTCC. Translation: CASSLVQGVSGYTS.

This clonotype showed up just a few times. The J gene is TRBJ1-1, the V gene TRBV11-2; 10 bases agree with TRBD1. The CDR3 covers 14 residues. CDR1 and CDR2 from the germline V gene are SGHAT and FQNNGV. With 4 bases clipped from V and 4 bases from J, the junction kept 3 bases outside the gene matches. CDR3 nucleotides: TGTGCCAGCAGCTCCCGACAGGGGGCCACTGAAGCTTTCTTT. The encoded protein is CASSSRQGATEAFF.

The V call is TRBV6-4, the J call TRBJ2-7; possible D gene TRBD2, 5 bases. CDR1 and CDR2 (germline): MRHNA, SNTAGT. This CDR3 is 10 amino acids long. The V and J ends lost 11 bases and 7 bases respectively, with 12 bases between them. CDR3 DNA: TGTGCCGACCCCGGGGTGGAGCAGTACTTC. This encodes CADPGVEQYF.